What follows are 5 T cell receptor beta chains derived from one specimen sequenced in a study of T-cell reconstitution after alpha-beta-depleted transplantation in children. Unique molecular identifiers were incorporated when the TCRbeta library was constructed. One entry per CDR3 protein, called by TCRdb with MiXCR from the PCR reads. The sample lists 4,300 or so distinct CDR3 sequences, 12% seen once, with roughly 29% in the top ten. The sample in question was PBMCs, mostly from graft donor cells, obtained 60 days after TCRalphabeta/CD19-depleted stem cell transplant. These receptor sequences come from a male patient between 2 and 10 years old who had a stem cell transplant for acute lymphoblastic leukemia, so the T cells may come from the graft donor.

This clonotype came up many times. The chain is built from TRBV20-1 and TRBJ2-5, with a possible D match to TRBD2 (6 bases). The V end was cut by 3 bases, the J end by 2 bases, with 13 bases between. The CDR3 runs to 14 residues. From germline, CDR1 is DFQATT and CDR2 SNEGSKA (reference sequence). The CDR3 spells CSARRGEWQETQYF. The CDR3 DNA follows: TGCAGTGCTAGGCGCGGGGAGTGGCAAGAGACCCAGTACTTC.

This clonotype was observed at least ten times. V gene TRBV7-9 combines with J gene TRBJ2-2, with TRBD1 matching 8 bases. This CDR3 spans 15 amino acids. Germline CDR1 SEHNR, CDR2 FQNEAQ (reference sequence). V dropped 5 bases and J dropped 5; count of bases not matched to a gene: 7. The CDR3 bases are TGTGCCAGCAGCCTCGACAGGGGATGGACCGGGGAGCTGTTTTTT. This gives the protein CASSLDRGWTGELFF.

By share, this clonotype ranks as medium-sized. The CDR3 DNA follows: TGTGCCAGCAGCTTTAGGGGTTACAATGAGCAGTTCTTC. Residues: CASSFRGYNEQFF. The rearrangement uses TRBV5-6 and TRBJ2-1; D is possibly TRBD1 (5 bases). The V gene's germline CDR1 is SGHDT and CDR2 YYEEEE. The CDR3 contains 13 residues. V lost 2 bases to trimming and J lost 4 bases, with 7 bases between them.

This clonotype was observed many times. The chain has TRBV21-1 and TRBJ1-4; no check of the table's D call, TRBD1, against the DNA was made. TRBV21-1 is labeled a pseudogene. This CDR3 region has 16 residues. CDR3 bases: TGTGCCAGCAGCTCCCGCAACAGGGGTACTAATGAAAAACTGTTTTTT. It yields the protein CASSSRNRGTNEKLFF.

This clonotype was found many times. The chain couples TRBV29-1 to TRBJ1-1; a possible D gene is TRBD1 (6 bases). V was cut by 8 bases and J by 3 bases, with 25 bases left in between. The CDR3 consists of 16 residues. CDR1 and CDR2 (germline): SQVTM, ANQGSEA. CDR3 sequence: CSYNRRRGLVDTEAFF. CDR3 bases: TGCAGCTACAACAGGCGCCGGGGGCTGGTGGACACTGAAGCTTTCTTT.